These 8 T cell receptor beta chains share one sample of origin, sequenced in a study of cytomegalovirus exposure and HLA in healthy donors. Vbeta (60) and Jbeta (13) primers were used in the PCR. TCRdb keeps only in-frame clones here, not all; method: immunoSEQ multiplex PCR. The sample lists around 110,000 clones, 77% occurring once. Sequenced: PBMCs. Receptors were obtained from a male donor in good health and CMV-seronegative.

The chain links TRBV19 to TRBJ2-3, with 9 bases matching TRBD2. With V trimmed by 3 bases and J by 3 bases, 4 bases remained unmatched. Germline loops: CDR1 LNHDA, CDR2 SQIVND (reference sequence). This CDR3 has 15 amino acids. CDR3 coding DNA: TGTGCCAGTAGTATTAATAGCGGGAGAACAGATACGCAGTATTTT. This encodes CASSINSGRTDTQYF.

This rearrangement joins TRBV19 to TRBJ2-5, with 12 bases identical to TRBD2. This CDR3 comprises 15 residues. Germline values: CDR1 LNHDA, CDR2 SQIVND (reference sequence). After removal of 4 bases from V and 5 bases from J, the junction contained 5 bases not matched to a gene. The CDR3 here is CASSTGLAGGETQYF. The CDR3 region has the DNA TGTGCCAGTAGTACGGGACTAGCGGGCGGTGAGACCCAGTACTTC.

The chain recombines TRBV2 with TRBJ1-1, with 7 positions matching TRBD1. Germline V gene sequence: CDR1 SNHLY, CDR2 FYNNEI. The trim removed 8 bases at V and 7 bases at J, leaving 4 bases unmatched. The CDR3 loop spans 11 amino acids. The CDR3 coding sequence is TGTGCCAGCCTGGGGACAGATGAAGCTTTCTTT. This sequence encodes CASLGTDEAFF.

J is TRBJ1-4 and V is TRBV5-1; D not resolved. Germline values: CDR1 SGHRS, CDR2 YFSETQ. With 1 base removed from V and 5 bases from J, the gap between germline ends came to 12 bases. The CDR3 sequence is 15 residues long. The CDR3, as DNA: TGCGCCAGCAGCTTGTGGGGAGGGCTAAATGAAAAACTGTTTTTT. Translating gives CASSLWGGLNEKLFF.

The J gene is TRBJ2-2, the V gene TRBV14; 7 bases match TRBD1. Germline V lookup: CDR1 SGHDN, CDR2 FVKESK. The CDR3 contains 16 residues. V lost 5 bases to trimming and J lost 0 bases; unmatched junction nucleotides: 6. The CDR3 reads CASSGDSPANTGELFF. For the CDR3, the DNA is TGTGCCAGCAGCGGGGACAGCCCCGCGAACACCGGGGAGCTGTTTTTT.

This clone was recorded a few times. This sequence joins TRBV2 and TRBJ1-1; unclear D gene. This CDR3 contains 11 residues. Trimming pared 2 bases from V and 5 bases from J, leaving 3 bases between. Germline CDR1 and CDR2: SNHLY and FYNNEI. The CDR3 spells CASSERTEAFF. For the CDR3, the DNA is TGTGCCAGCAGTGAACGTACTGAAGCTTTCTTT.

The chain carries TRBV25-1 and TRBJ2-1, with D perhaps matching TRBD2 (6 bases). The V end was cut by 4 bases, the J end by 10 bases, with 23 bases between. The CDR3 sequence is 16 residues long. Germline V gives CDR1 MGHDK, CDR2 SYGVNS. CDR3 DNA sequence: TGTGCCAGCAGTGCAGCTAGCGATTTTACAATGAGGGAGCAGTTCTTC. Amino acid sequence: CASSAASDFTMREQFF.

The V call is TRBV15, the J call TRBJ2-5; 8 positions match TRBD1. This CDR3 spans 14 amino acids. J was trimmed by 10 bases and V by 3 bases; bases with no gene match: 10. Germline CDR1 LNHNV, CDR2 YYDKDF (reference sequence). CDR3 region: CATSRADRARNQYF. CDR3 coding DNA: TGTGCCACCAGCAGGGCGGACAGGGCGAGGAACCAGTACTTC.